Shown below are 10 T cell receptor beta chains from a single sample sequenced in a study of cytomegalovirus exposure and HLA in healthy donors. The study ran its PCR with 60 Vbeta and 13 Jbeta primers. Libraries were prepared by immunoSEQ multiplex PCR; TCRdb keeps only in-frame clonotypes and omits some of them. This sample yields 74,000 or so clones, of which more than 60% are seen a single time; around 3% belongs to the top ten. Specimen: PBMCs. These receptors were collected from a man in his fifties in good health and CMV-seropositive.

V gene TRBV27 combines with J gene TRBJ2-7, with D perhaps matching TRBD1 (7 bases). This CDR3 has 15 amino acids. CDR1 and CDR2 (germline): MNHEY, SMNVEV (reference sequence). Trimming took 4 bases from V and 0 from J, leaving 13 bases between them. CDR3 in amino acids: CASSSGGSASYEQYF. In DNA form, the CDR3 reads TGTGCCAGCAGTTCAGGGGGGTCGGCCTCCTACGAGCAGTACTTC.

The rearrangement joins TRBV19 to TRBJ2-3; D perhaps matches TRBD1 (6 bases). Germline loops: CDR1 LNHDA, CDR2 SQIVND (reference sequence). Trimming removed 4 bases from V and 6 bases from J, with 14 bases in between. The CDR3 loop spans 14 amino acids. The CDR3 sequence: CASSKGVSADTQYF. CDR3 nucleotide sequence: TGTGCCAGTAGTAAGGGGGTATCAGCGGATACGCAGTATTTT.

This clone is a singleton in its sample. V and J are TRBV6-6 and TRBJ2-1; TRBD2 aligns across 10 bases. The CDR3 runs to 16 residues. Trimming at V came to 5 bases and at J to 3 bases, leaving 7 bases not matched to a gene. Germline V lookup: CDR1 MNHNY, CDR2 SVGAGI (reference sequence). This CDR3 reads CASSDYSGRHYNEQFF. The CDR3 DNA sequence: TGTGCCAGCAGTGACTATAGCGGGAGGCACTACAATGAGCAGTTCTTC.

V and J are TRBV10-2 and TRBJ2-1; no reliable D call. The V gene's germline CDR1 is WSHSY and CDR2 SAAADI. The CDR3 runs to 13 residues. V was trimmed by 10 bases and J by 6 bases, leaving 16 bases between them. The CDR3 is CATHLFQSNEQFF. The CDR3 region has the DNA TGCGCCACACATTTATTCCAATCCAATGAGCAGTTCTTC.

This clone was seen just once. This chain links TRBV7-3 with TRBJ1-2; no definite D call. CDR3 length equals 14 residues. CDR1 and CDR2 (germline): SGHTA, FQGTGA. V was trimmed by 5 bases and J by 2 bases, leaving 12 bases between them. The CDR3 sequence is CASSPSHINYGYTF. Written as DNA, the CDR3 is TGTGCCAGCAGCCCGTCCCACATAAACTATGGCTACACCTTC.

This clone showed up just a few times. The chain recombines TRBV5-5 with TRBJ2-4; 12 bases agree with TRBD2. The CDR3 is made up of 15 amino acids. Trimming at V came to 1 base and at J to 8 bases, leaving 4 bases not matched to a gene. Germline loops: CDR1 SGHKS, CDR2 YYEKEE (reference sequence). The CDR3 protein is CASSLLLAGGDIQYF. CDR3 bases: TGTGCCAGCAGCTTGTTACTAGCGGGAGGAGACATTCAGTACTTC.

This clone was picked up one time. The rearrangement joins TRBV7-3 to TRBJ2-3, with 7 bases identical to TRBD2. The junction had 10 bases not matched to a gene; V was cut back by 5 bases and J by 2 bases. The CDR3 runs 16 residues. Germline CDR1 is SGHTA and CDR2 is FQGTGA. This chain's CDR3 is CASSLQPGTNTDTQYF. CDR3 DNA sequence: TGTGCCAGCAGCCTCCAACCCGGGACTAACACAGATACGCAGTATTTT.

The chain couples TRBV9 to TRBJ2-2; TRBD2 might be the D (6 bases). The CDR3 loop spans 15 amino acids. With 2 bases removed from V and 4 bases from J, the gap between germline ends came to 12 bases. From germline, CDR1 is SGDLS and CDR2 YYNGEE. CDR3 residues: CASSVVGSGTGELFF. CDR3 sequence (DNA): TGTGCCAGCAGCGTCGTCGGTAGCGGCACCGGGGAGCTGTTTTTT.

The chain carries TRBV18 and TRBJ2-5; 9 bases are a match to TRBD2. V shed 1 base and J 0 bases; nucleotides not matched to a gene: 9. The V gene's germline CDR1 is KGHSH and CDR2 LQKENI. The CDR3 length is 18 residues. The CDR3 region is CASSPRGLAGIYQETQYF. CDR3 coding DNA: TGTGCCAGCTCACCACGTGGGCTAGCGGGAATATACCAAGAGACCCAGTACTTC.

This sequence joins TRBV10-3 and TRBJ1-1, with D perhaps TRBD1 (5 bases). The CDR3 extends over 13 amino acids. V shed 4 bases and J shed 4 bases, with 10 bases lying between them. Germline CDR1 and CDR2: ENHRY and SYGVKD. The CDR3 here is CAISVRVGTEAFF. CDR3 sequence (DNA): TGTGCCATCAGTGTCAGGGTTGGCACTGAAGCTTTCTTT.